The clone carrying this T cell receptor (beta chain) came up a few times. Its antigen is still unknown. This sample was taken from a study of blood T cells in healthy people across ages. A second PCR, run for roughly 7 to 12 cycles, used a sample-barcoded 5' primer plus a J-beta primer mix. From each sample, at least 3 million paired-end reads containing CDR3 were obtained. Each CDR3 protein gets one entry after TCRdb re-called the 5' RACE reads with MiXCR. Among some 640,000 distinct CDR3 sequences listed, 49% were seen once. Germline CDR1 reads DFQATT; CDR2 reads SNEGSKA (reference sequence). The CDR3 runs to 15 residues. V lost 6 bases and J 0 bases, leaving 17 bases between the germline ends. Study findings and constraints: Long-lived donors carried more naive CD4+ cells and greater diversity than aged donors.

Each donor supplied ten milliliters of peripheral blood. This clonotype originated in a woman aged 55-69 years in good health. The V and J genes are TRBV20-1 and TRBJ1-2; TRBD1 is a possible D gene (6 bases). The specimen was blood. The CDR3 sequence: CSAAPGTHANYGYTF. CDR3 sequence (DNA): TGCAGTGCAGCTCCCGGGACACATGCTAACTATGGCTACACCTTC.